This TCR beta chain was identified in a study of control samples from healthy donors and cancer patients. TCRdb keeps only in-frame clones here, not all; method: immunoSEQ multiplex PCR. The table has about 160,000 clones, over 85% seen once. This CDR3 comprises 13 residues. Germline trimming cut 5 bases from V and 7 bases from J; bases unmatched to any gene: 7. CDR1 is MNHEY and CDR2 is SMNVEV in the germline V gene (reference sequence). The sample taken for sequencing was blood. This receptor was obtained from a young man in good health. The chain recombines TRBV27 with TRBJ2-7; 8 bases map to TRBD1. CDR3 coding DNA: TGTGCCAGCAGTCTAAGTACAGGGGGTGAGCAGTACTTC. It codes for CASSLSTGGEQYF.